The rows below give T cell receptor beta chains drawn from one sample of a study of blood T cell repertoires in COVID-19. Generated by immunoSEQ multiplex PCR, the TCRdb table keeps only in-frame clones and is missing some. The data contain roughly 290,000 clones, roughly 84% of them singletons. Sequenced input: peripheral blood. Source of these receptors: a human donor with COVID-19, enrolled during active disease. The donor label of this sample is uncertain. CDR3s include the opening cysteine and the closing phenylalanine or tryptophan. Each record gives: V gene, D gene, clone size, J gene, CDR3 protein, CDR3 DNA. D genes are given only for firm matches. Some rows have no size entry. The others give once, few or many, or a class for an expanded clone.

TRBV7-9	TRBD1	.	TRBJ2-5	CASSLDRDETQYF	TGTGCCAGCAGCTTGGACAGGGACGAGACCCAGTACTTC
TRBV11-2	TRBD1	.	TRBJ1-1	CASSLTGTANTEAFF	TGTGCCAGCAGCCTAACCGGGACAGCGAACACTGAAGCTTTCTTT
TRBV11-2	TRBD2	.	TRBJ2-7	CASSSGLAGPYEQYF	TGTGCCAGCAGCTCAGGACTAGCGGGACCCTACGAGCAGTACTTC
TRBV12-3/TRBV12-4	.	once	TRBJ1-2	CASSPVAYGYTF	TGTGCCAGCAGTCCGGTTGCCTATGGCTACACCTTC
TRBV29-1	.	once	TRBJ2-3	CSTFLRGLSTDTQYF	TGCAGTACTTTTCTACGGGGGTTGAGCACAGATACGCAGTATTTT
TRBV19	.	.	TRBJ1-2	CASSPRWTVGGYTF	TGTGCCAGTAGTCCGAGATGGACAGTGGGAGGCTACACCTTC
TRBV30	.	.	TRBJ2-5	CAWATPQETQYF	TGTGCCTGGGCGACTCCTCAAGAGACCCAGTACTTC
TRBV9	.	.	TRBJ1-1	CASSVDYDFRGAFF	TGTGCCAGCAGCGTAGATTATGATTTCCGGGGGGCTTTCTTT
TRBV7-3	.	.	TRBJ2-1	CASSPQGNEQFF	TGTGCCAGCAGCCCCCAGGGTAATGAGCAGTTCTTC
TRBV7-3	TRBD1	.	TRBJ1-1	CASSLEGGGTEAFF	TGTGCCAGCAGCTTAGAAGGGGGCGGAACTGAAGCTTTCTTT
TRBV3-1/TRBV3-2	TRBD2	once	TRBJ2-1	CASSHPRGTSGRAGNEQFF	TGTGCCAGCAGCCACCCCAGGGGGACTAGCGGGAGGGCCGGAAATGAGCAGTTCTTC
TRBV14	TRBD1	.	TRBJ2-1	CASSERQGPYNEQFF	TGTGCCAGCAGCGAGAGACAGGGGCCATACAATGAGCAGTTCTTC
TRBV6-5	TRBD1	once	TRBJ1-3	CASKRAGGGNTIYF	TGTGCCAGCAAGAGGGCAGGGGGAGGAAACACCATATATTTT
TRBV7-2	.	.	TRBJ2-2	CASSLVPGGELFF	TGTGCCAGCAGCTTAGTCCCGGGCGGGGAGCTGTTTTTT
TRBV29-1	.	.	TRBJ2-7	CSVVRPSGEYF	TGCAGCGTTGTGAGGCCTTCAGGGGAGTACTTC
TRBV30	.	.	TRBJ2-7	CAWKNRQFYEQYF	TGTGCCTGGAAGAATAGACAGTTCTACGAGCAGTACTTC
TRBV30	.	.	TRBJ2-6	CAHGISPSGANVLTF	TGTGCCCACGGGATTTCCCCCTCTGGGGCCAACGTCCTGACTTTC
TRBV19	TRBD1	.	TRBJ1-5	CASSPRTGAGQPQHF	TGTGCCAGTAGTCCCAGGACAGGGGCGGGTCAGCCCCAGCATTTT
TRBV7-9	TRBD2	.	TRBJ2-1	CASSLGLAPPEQFF	TGTGCCAGCAGCTTGGGACTAGCGCCTCCTGAGCAGTTCTTC
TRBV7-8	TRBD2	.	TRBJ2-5	CASSLERLAGGPGETQYF	TGTGCCAGCAGCTTAGAAAGACTAGCGGGAGGGCCGGGAGAGACCCAGTACTTC
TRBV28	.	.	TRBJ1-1	CASSLFGSGGMNTEAFF	TGTGCCAGCAGTTTATTTGGGTCAGGAGGAATGAACACTGAAGCTTTCTTT
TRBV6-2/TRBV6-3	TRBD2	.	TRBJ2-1	CASSRLAGLTQFF	TGTGCCAGCAGTCGGCTAGCGGGATTAACGCAGTTCTTC
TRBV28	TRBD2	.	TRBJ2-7	CASSPPGLASYEQYF	TGTGCCAGCAGTCCCCCGGGACTAGCCTCCTACGAGCAGTACTTC
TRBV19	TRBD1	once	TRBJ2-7	CASRTGQGKQYF	TGTGCCAGTAGGACCGGACAGGGCAAGCAGTACTTC
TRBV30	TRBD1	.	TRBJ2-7	CAWSRRTGNYEQYF	TGTGCCTGGAGTCGACGGACAGGAAATTACGAGCAGTACTTC
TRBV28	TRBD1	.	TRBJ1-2	CASSLYFGTGVNYGYTF	TGTGCCAGCAGTTTATATTTTGGGACAGGGGTTAACTATGGCTACACCTTC
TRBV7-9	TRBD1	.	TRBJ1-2	CASSAGTGGANYGYTF	TGTGCCAGCAGCGCCGGGACAGGGGGAGCGAACTATGGCTACACCTTC
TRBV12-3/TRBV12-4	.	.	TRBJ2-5	CASSLRETQYF	TGTGCCAGCAGTTTGAGGGAGACCCAGTACTTC
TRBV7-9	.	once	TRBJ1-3	CASSRGAPSNTIYF	TGTGCCAGCAGCCGCGGGGCGCCTTCAAACACCATATATTTT
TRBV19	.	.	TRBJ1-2	CASSLGQHYGYTF	TGTGCCAGTAGCCTAGGACAGCACTATGGCTACACCTTC
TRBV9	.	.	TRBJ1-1	CASSIQGNTEAFF	TGTGCCAGCAGCATACAGGGGAACACTGAAGCTTTCTTT
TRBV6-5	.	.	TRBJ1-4	CASSYRGAANEKLFF	TGTGCCAGCAGTTACAGGGGTGCGGCTAATGAAAAACTGTTTTTT
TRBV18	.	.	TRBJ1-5	CASSLTTDSNQPQHF	TGTGCCAGCTCTCTTACAACAGATAGCAATCAGCCCCAGCATTTT
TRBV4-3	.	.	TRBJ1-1	CASSQDYGGDTEAFF	TGCGCCAGCAGCCAAGATTATGGAGGAGACACTGAAGCTTTCTTT
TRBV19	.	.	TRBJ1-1	CASRGGLNTEAFF	TGTGCCAGTAGGGGGGGATTGAACACTGAAGCTTTCTTT
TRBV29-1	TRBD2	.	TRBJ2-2	CSVEDQGLGNGELFF	TGCAGCGTTGAAGATCAGGGACTAGGTAACGGGGAGCTGTTTTTT
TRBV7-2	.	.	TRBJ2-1	CASSLLLQSYNEQFF	TGTGCCAGCAGCTTACTCCTTCAGTCCTACAATGAGCAGTTCTTC
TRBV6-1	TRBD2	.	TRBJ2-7	CASSEGLAGVEQYF	TGTGCCAGCAGTGAGGGACTAGCGGGAGTCGAGCAGTACTTC
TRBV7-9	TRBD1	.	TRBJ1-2	CASSYPQGRGYTF	TGTGCCAGCAGCTACCCACAGGGGCGCGGCTACACCTTC
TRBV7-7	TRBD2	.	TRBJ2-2	CASSLRVLAGNTGELFF	TGTGCTAGCAGCTTAAGAGTGCTAGCGGGTAACACCGGGGAGCTGTTTTTT
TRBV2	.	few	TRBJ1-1	CASKRGGGEAFF	TGTGCCAGCAAAAGAGGGGGGGGAGAAGCTTTCTTT
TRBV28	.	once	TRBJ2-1	CASSQTGYNEQFF	TGTGCCAGCAGTCAGACAGGCTACAATGAGCAGTTCTTC
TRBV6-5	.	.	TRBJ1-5	CAINRIGNQPQHF	TGTGCCATAAACAGGATAGGCAATCAGCCCCAGCATTTT
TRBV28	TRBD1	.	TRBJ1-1	CASRGGDRPGTEAFF	TGTGCCAGCAGAGGGGGGGACAGGCCCGGGACTGAAGCTTTCTTT
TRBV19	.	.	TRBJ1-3	CASSRSPGDLTGRNTIYF	TGTGCCAGTAGTCGTTCCCCGGGGGACCTGACGGGCAGAAACACCATATATTTT
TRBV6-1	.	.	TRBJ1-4	CASSERGEKLFF	TGTGCCAGCAGTGAACGGGGTGAAAAACTGTTTTTT
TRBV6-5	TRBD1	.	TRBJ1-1	CASSWGTGGYTEAFF	TGTGCCAGCAGTTGGGGGACAGGGGGCTACACTGAAGCTTTCTTT
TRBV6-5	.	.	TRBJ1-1	CASRQPWAGSTEAFF	TGTGCCAGCAGACAACCCTGGGCAGGGTCCACTGAAGCTTTCTTT
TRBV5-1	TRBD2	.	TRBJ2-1	CASSWGMTSGASGNEQFF	TGCGCCAGCAGCTGGGGTATGACTAGCGGGGCCTCAGGCAATGAGCAGTTCTTC
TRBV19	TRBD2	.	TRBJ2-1	CASSGERGSSYNEQFF	TGTGCCAGTAGTGGTGAGCGGGGAAGCTCCTACAATGAGCAGTTCTTC
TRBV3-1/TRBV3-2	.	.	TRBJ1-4	CASSHGGEKLFF	TGTGCCAGCAGCCACGGGGGTGAAAAACTGTTTTTT
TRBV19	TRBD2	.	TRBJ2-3	CASSSRTSGRGDTQYF	TGTGCCAGTAGTAGTCGGACTAGCGGGAGAGGAGATACGCAGTATTTT
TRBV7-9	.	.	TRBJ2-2	CASSQDSLNTGELFF	TGTGCCAGCAGTCAGGACTCACTGAACACCGGGGAGCTGTTTTTT
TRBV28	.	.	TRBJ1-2	CASMERGSGTRGTF	TGTGCCAGCATGGAAAGGGGATCTGGGACACGGGGTACCTTC
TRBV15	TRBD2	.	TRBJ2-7	CATSGPGLANKFYEQYF	TGTGCCACCAGCGGTCCGGGACTAGCCAATAAATTCTACGAGCAGTACTTC
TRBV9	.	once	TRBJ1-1	CASSPRVGFTEAFF	TGTGCCAGCAGCCCCCGAGTCGGGTTTACTGAAGCTTTCTTT
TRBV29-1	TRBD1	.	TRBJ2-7	CSVGGQGARYEQYF	TGCAGCGTTGGTGGACAGGGGGCTCGGTACGAGCAGTACTTC